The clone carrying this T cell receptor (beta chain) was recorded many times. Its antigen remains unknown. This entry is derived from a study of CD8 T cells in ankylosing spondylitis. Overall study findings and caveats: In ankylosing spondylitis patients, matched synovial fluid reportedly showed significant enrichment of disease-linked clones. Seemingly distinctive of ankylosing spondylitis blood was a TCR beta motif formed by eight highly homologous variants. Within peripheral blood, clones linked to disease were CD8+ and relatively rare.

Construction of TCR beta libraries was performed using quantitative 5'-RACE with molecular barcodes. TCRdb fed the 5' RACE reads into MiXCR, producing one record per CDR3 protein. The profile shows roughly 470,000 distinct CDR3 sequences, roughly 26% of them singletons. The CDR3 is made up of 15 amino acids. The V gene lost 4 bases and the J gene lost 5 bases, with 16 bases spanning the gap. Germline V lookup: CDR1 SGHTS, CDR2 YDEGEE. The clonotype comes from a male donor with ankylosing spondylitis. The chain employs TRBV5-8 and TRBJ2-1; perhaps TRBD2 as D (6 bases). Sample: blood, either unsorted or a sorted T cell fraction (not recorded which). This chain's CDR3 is CASSRAQRRDNEQFF. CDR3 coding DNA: TGTGCCAGCAGCCGAGCGCAGCGGAGGGACAATGAGCAGTTCTTC.